A selection of T cell receptor beta chains follows, all from one sample in a study of T cell responses to AZD1222 COVID-19 vaccine. The protocol was immunoSEQ multiplex PCR, while the TCRdb copy is restricted to in-frame clones and leaves out a portion. The sample lists under 200,000 clones; approximately 91% were seen once. Sequenced material: peripheral blood, taken on day 0 of AZD1222 vaccination. Source of these receptors: an adult in good health. Each CDR3 is given with its conserved first and last residue. The D gene is left open where the match is weak. The size field is filled for only some rows; it gives once, few, many or a size class.

d_call | j_call | v_call | clone_size | cdr3_nt | cdr3_aa
. | TRBJ2-5 | TRBV20-1 | . | . | CSASLERETQYF
TRBD1 | TRBJ2-7 | TRBV18 | . | TGTGCCAGCTCACCTGGACAGGGGGGCTCCTACGAGCAGTACTTC | CASSPGQGGSYEQYF
. | TRBJ2-5 | TRBV7-9 | . | TGTGCCAGCAGTCACCCGGGACAAGAACAAGAGACCCAGTACTTC | CASSHPGQEQETQYF
TRBD1 | TRBJ1-4 | TRBV7-9 | . | TGTGCCAGCAGCCTAGCTCTACAGGGGCTGATGGAAGAAAAACTGTTTTTT | CASSLALQGLMEEKLFF
. | TRBJ1-4 | TRBV7-2 | . | TGTGCCAGCAGCTTAGCCGGGAGACCAACTAATGAAAAACTGTTTTTT | CASSLAGRPTNEKLFF
TRBD2 | TRBJ2-1 | TRBV2 | . | TGTGCCAGCAGCCAGGGCAGGGGACTAGGATCCTACAATGAGCAGTTCTTC | CASSQGRGLGSYNEQFF
. | TRBJ2-5 | TRBV18 | . | TGTGCCAGCTCCTTAGGCCAGGGGAGGACCCAAGAGACCCAGTACTTC | CASSLGQGRTQETQYF
. | TRBJ1-2 | TRBV7-8 | . | TGTGCCAGCAGCTTAGGCGAGGTAGCCAGAAGCTATGGCTACACCTTC | CASSLGEVARSYGYTF
. | TRBJ2-1 | TRBV9 | . | TGTGCCAGCAGCGATTCCGGGACTGCAAGCTCTGAGCAGTTCTTC | CASSDSGTASSEQFF
. | TRBJ1-4 | TRBV28 | . | TGTGCCAGCAGTTATTGGGGGTATAATGAAAAACTGTTTTTT | CASSYWGYNEKLFF
. | TRBJ2-2 | TRBV29-1 | . | TGCAGCGTTATCCGGACATTCACCGGGGAGCTGTTTTTT | CSVIRTFTGELFF
. | TRBJ1-4 | TRBV5-4 | . | TGTGCCAGCAGCTTGGATGTTGGGGGGGCACTGTTTTTT | CASSLDVGGALFF
. | TRBJ1-2 | TRBV12-3/TRBV12-4 | . | TGTGCCAGCAGTTTCTCAAGGCGAAACTGGAGCACCTTC | CASSFSRRNWSTF
. | TRBJ1-1 | TRBV2 | once | TGTGCCAGCAGTTTGGAGGCGAACACTGAGGCTTTCTTT | CASSLEANTEAFF
. | TRBJ2-3 | TRBV30 | . | TGTGCCTGGAGTGAGACCACAGATACGCAGTATTTT | CAWSETTDTQYF
TRBD2 | TRBJ2-3 | TRBV7-6 | . | TGTGCCAGCAGCCCACGGGGACTAGCGGGAGGGCCTAAAGATACGCAGTATTTT | CASSPRGLAGGPKDTQYF
. | TRBJ2-7 | TRBV6-1 | . | TGTGCCAGCAGTGAAGCAAAGGGTTACTCCTACGAGCAGTACTTC | CASSEAKGYSYEQYF
TRBD1 | TRBJ2-1 | TRBV5-1 | . | TGCGCCAGCAGCTTCTCACAGGGGGGTAGGTCCTACAATGAGCAGTTCTTC | CASSFSQGGRSYNEQFF
TRBD1 | TRBJ2-2 | TRBV7-2 | . | TGTGCCAGCAGCTTAGCCCTGGGACAGGGTAACGGGGAGCTGTTTTTT | CASSLALGQGNGELFF
. | TRBJ2-2 | TRBV7-9 | few | TGTGCCAGCAATGGGGCACGGCCCGGGGAGCTGTTTTTT | CASNGARPGELFF
. | TRBJ1-2 | TRBV7-8 | . | TGTGCCAGCAGCTTATACGCGAGTAACTATGGCTACACCTTC | CASSLYASNYGYTF
. | TRBJ1-5 | TRBV23-1 | . | TGCGCCAGCAGTCTTTTTCACACCCAGGGGCTACATCAGCCCCAGCATTTT | CASSLFHTQGLHQPQHF